This T cell receptor (beta chain) was profiled in a study of T cells in tuberculosis. Overall study results and limits: The TCR-beta difference was not significant; alpha differences partly reflected length.

Sequenced by immunoSEQ multiplex PCR; TCRdb stores in-frame clones only, minus some. The repertoire includes 20,000 to 25,000 clones, roughly 88% of them detected once, and about 16% sits in the top ten. The CDR3 has 16 residues. The V gene end was trimmed by 0 bases and the J gene end by 4 bases; junction bases not matched to a gene: 4. Germline V gene lookup returns CDR1 SGHNT and CDR2 YENEEA. A word on this clone: Its antigen is as yet unknown.

Time point in this sample: new active TB diagnosis, blood taken before or within 7 days of starting treatment. Patients were newly diagnosed, HIV-seronegative, and aged 18 or older. This specimen was PBMCs, taken at tuberculosis diagnosis. This clonotype was sampled from an adult with tuberculosis. The gene calls are TRBV11-3 and TRBJ2-2, with TRBD2 matching over 8 bases. This CDR3 reads CASSLDGLAPTGELFF. The CDR3 DNA reads as TGTGCCAGCAGCTTAGACGGACTAGCCCCCACCGGGGAGCTGTTTTTT.